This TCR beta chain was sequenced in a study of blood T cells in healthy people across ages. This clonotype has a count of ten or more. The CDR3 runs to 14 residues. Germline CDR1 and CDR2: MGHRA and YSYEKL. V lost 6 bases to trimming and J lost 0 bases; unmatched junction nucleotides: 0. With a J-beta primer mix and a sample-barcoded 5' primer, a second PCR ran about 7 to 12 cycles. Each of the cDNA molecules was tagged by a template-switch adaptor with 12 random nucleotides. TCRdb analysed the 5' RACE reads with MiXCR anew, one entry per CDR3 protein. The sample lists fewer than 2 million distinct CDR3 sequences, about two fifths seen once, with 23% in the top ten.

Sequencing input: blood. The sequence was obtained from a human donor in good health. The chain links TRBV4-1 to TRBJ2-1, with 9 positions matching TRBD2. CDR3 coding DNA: TGCGCCAGCAGAGCGGGGGGCTCCTACAATGAGCAGTTCTTC. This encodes CASRAGGSYNEQFF.